The 20 T cell receptor delta chains below were found in one sample sequenced in a study of gamma-delta T cells after stem cell transplantation. TCRdb reanalysed the RT-PCR reads with CATT. The table has 2,500 to 3,000 delta-chain clones, approximately 20% seen once; the top ten hold around 25%. The sample comprised gamma-delta T cells. These receptors originate from a human donor. It is not recorded whose cells these are; they may come from a transplant donor.

A word on this clone: This may be a read error, as it is one base from a much larger clone. The chain carries TRDV2 and TRDJ1, with D perhaps TRDD2 (6 bases). This CDR3 comprises 22 residues. CDR1 GEAIGNYY and CDR2 EKD come from the germline V gene. This CDR3 is CACDPVSSSGKAGAPYTDTLIF. CDR3 in DNA: TGTGCCTGTGACCCTGTCTCTTCCTCTGGTAAGGCAGGGGCTCCGTACACCGATACACTCATCTTT.

This clone is termed medium-sized. This sample also contains other DNA sequences that code for the same CDR3. V is TRDV2 and J is TRDJ1; possible D gene TRDD3, 6 bases. The CDR3 sequence is 15 residues long. The germline V gene encodes CDR1 GEAIGNYY and CDR2 EKD. Trimming pared 0 bases from V and 3 bases from J, leaving 13 bases between. CDR3 DNA: TGTGCCTGTGACACCGTGGGGGGGTACGCCGATAAACTCATCTTT. The encoded protein is CACDTVGGYADKLIF.

In this sample, this clone turned up once. Since a far larger clone is one base different, this is likely a read error. This specimen includes other DNA sequences encoding the same CDR3. The chain employs TRDV2 and TRDJ1; 11 positions agree with TRDD3. The CDR3 loop spans 17 amino acids. Germline CDR1 is GEAIGNYY and CDR2 is EKD. CDR3 nucleotides: TGTGCATGTGACACCATCGAGGCTGGGGGATACCGTGATAAACTCATCTTT. Its translation: CACDTIEAGGYRDKLIF.

This clone is labeled as medium-sized (0.01 to 0.1%). The chain couples TRDV2 to TRDJ3; 10 bases are a match to TRDD3. V dropped 0 bases and J dropped 0; count of bases not matched to a gene: 16. This CDR3 is 23 amino acids long. Germline CDR1 reads GEAIGNYY; CDR2 reads EKD. The CDR3 here is CACDTVARLGDTVGSWDTRQMFF. DNA for the CDR3: TGTGCCTGTGACACCGTGGCCCGATTGGGGGATACCGTGGGCTCCTGGGACACCCGACAGATGTTTTTC.

Concerning this clone: This may come from a read error, since a much larger clone is one base off. Other DNA sequences of this sample code for an identical CDR3. V gene TRDV2 combines with J gene TRDJ3; 13 positions match TRDD3. Germline values: CDR1 GEAIGNYY, CDR2 EKD. The V segment lost 0 bases and the J segment 1 base; nucleotides outside the gene matches: 8. The CDR3 consists of 21 residues. The CDR3 coding sequence is TGTGCCTGTGACACCGTACTGGGGGATACGCTCGGGTCCTGGGACACCCGACAGATGTTTTTC. Protein: CACDTVLGDTLGSWDTRQMFF.

This clone ranks as medium-sized (0.01 to 0.1%). V is TRDV2 and J is TRDJ1, with D perhaps TRDD3 (10 bases). The CDR3 totals 22 residues. V was clipped by 3 bases and J by 0 bases, with 34 bases between them. From germline, CDR1 is GEAIGNYY and CDR2 EKD. The CDR3 DNA sequence: TGTGCCTGTGACCCCCTACGTCCCCTTCCTACCCTGGGGGATATCGACACCGATAAACTCATCTTT. It translates to CACDPLRPLPTLGDIDTDKLIF.

By share, this clone counts as medium-sized. This chain joins TRDV2 and TRDJ1, with 10 bases identical to TRDD3. J was trimmed by 4 bases and V by 1 base; bases with no gene match: 14. Germline V CDR1 and CDR2: GEAIGNYY, EKD. The CDR3 is 18 residues long. CDR3 sequence: CACDTLLLGDLGRDKLIF. CDR3 nucleotide sequence: TGTGCCTGTGACACTCTTCTACTGGGGGATCTTGGCCGCGATAAACTCATCTTT.

Points on this clone: This DNA's translation differs at residue 9 from TCRdb's protein, which comes from a much larger clone; a read error is likely, and the protein shown is translated from the DNA. The chain uses TRDV2 and TRDJ1, with D maybe TRDD3 (5 bases). This CDR3 region has 15 residues. Germline lookup yields CDR1 GEAIGNYY and CDR2 EKD. V was cut by 3 bases and J by 2 bases, with 15 bases left in between. Written as DNA, the CDR3 is TGTGCCTGTGACGCCGTACTGGCGACAACCGATAAACTCATCTTT. Its translation is CACDAVLATTDKLIF.

This clone is labeled as medium-sized. V is TRDV2 and J is TRDJ1; 8 bases agree with TRDD3. The ends lost 0 bases at V and 0 bases at J; junction bases unmatched: 14. The CDR3 contains 19 residues. Germline V gene sequence: CDR1 GEAIGNYY, CDR2 EKD. The CDR3 reads CACDTLGGLGDKHTDKLIF. In DNA form, the CDR3 reads TGTGCCTGTGACACCTTAGGGGGTCTGGGGGACAAACACACCGATAAACTCATCTTT.

Sample share makes this clone medium-sized. The genes are TRDV2 and TRDJ1, with D possibly being TRDD3 (6 bases). V lost 3 bases to trimming and J lost 2 bases, with 18 bases between them. The CDR3 contains 16 residues. Per the germline V gene, CDR1 is GEAIGNYY and CDR2 is EKD. Here the CDR3 reads CACDPLLGVDTDKLIF. DNA for the CDR3: TGTGCCTGTGACCCCCTGTTGGGGGTTGATACCGATAAACTCATCTTT.

In regard to this clone: Only one base separates this from a far larger clonotype, so it likely reflects a read error. The sample contains more than one DNA sequence encoding this CDR3. The J gene is TRDJ1, the V gene TRDV2; a possible D gene is TRDD3 (6 bases). The CDR3 is 18 amino acids. The germline V and J ends were trimmed by 1 base and 10 bases, with 30 bases remaining between them. Looked up from germline, CDR1 is GEAIGNYY and CDR2 is EKD. CDR3 residues: CACDTVASRKLLGAGLIF. As DNA, the CDR3 is TGTGCCTGTGACACAGTGGCTTCGCGGAAGCTACTGGGCGCGGGACTCATCTTT.

Points on this clone: The sample holds other DNA sequences that translate to the same CDR3. The V call is TRDV2, the J call TRDJ1, with 9 bases identical to TRDD3. V was pared by 0 bases and J by 2 bases, with 30 bases of the junction left unmatched. Germline V gene sequence: CDR1 GEAIGNYY, CDR2 EKD. CDR3 length: 24 residues. CDR3 in DNA: TGTGCCTGTGACACCCTTATAGCCCAAACACGGATTACTGGGGGACCGACCTCGACCGATAAACTCATCTTT. This codes for CACDTLIAQTRITGGPTSTDKLIF.

On this clone: A far larger clone is one nucleotide away, so this likely arose from a read error. V and J are TRDV2 and TRDJ3; 9 bases match TRDD3. This CDR3 has 21 residues. Per the germline V gene, CDR1 is GEAIGNYY and CDR2 is EKD. CDR3 residues: CACDTMSTGGASSWDTRQLFF. DNA for the CDR3: TGTGCCTGTGACACGATGAGTACTGGGGGAGCTAGCTCCTGGGACACCCGACAGCTGTTTTTC.

Of note for this clone: The amino acid sequence in TCRdb belongs to a much larger clone and departs from this DNA's translation at residue 13, likely a sequencing read error; the sequence shown is translated from the DNA. The chain is built from TRDV2 and TRDJ1, with D possibly being TRDD3 (6 bases). The CDR3 loop spans 19 amino acids. The germline V gene encodes CDR1 GEAIGNYY and CDR2 EKD. V was clipped by 0 bases and J by 0 bases, with 22 bases between them. CDR3 coding DNA: TGTGCCTGTGACACCGTCACAAACGGCAGGGGGACGAACACCGATAAACTCATCTTT. Translating gives CACDTVTNGRGTNTDKLIF.

For this clone: Possible read error: a much larger clone is one base away. The same CDR3 can be traced to other DNA sequences in this sample. The chain recombines TRDV2 with TRDJ3, with 8 positions matching TRDD3. Per the germline V gene, CDR1 is GEAIGNYY and CDR2 is EKD. J gave up 1 base and V 1 base, and 14 bases lay outside the gene matches. This CDR3 has 21 amino acids. CDR3 residues: CACDTLGDSQFSSWDTRQMFF. DNA of the CDR3: TGTGCCTGTGACACTCTGGGGGACTCACAGTTTTCGTCCTGGGACACCCGACAGATGTTTTTC.

Remarks on this clone: A read error is likely here: a far larger clone is one base away. Other DNA sequences from this sample encode an identical CDR3 as well. The V gene is TRDV2, the J gene TRDJ1; 9 nucleotides match TRDD3. The CDR3 loop spans 17 amino acids. The V gene's germline CDR1 is GEAIGNYY and CDR2 EKD. CDR3 bases: TGTGCATGTGACTACCTGGGGGATGGTCCCTACACCGATAAACTCATCTTT. This encodes CACDYLGDGPYTDKLIF.

This clone qualifies as medium-sized. The chain joins TRDV2 to TRDJ1; the D gene is possibly TRDD3 (6 bases). The germline V and J ends were trimmed by 0 bases and 1 base, with 17 bases remaining between them. Per germline, CDR1 GEAIGNYY and CDR2 EKD. The CDR3 consists of 17 residues. CDR3 in amino acids: CACDTLGALTRTDKLIF. The CDR3, as DNA: TGTGCCTGTGACACCTTGGGGGCCCTAACCCGCACCGATAAACTCATCTTT.

By proportion, this clone is medium-sized. The J gene is TRDJ3, the V gene TRDV2; D gene ambiguous. Germline lookup yields CDR1 GEAIGNYY and CDR2 EKD. V shed 3 bases and J shed 2 bases, with 19 bases lying between them. This CDR3 has 19 amino acids. The CDR3 nucleotides are TGTGCCTGTGACTGGGCCGGAGCCCAGAAGGCCTGGGACACCCGACAGATGTTTTTC. This sequence encodes CACDWAGAQKAWDTRQMFF.

On this clone itself: Only one base separates this from a far larger clonotype, so it likely reflects a read error. Distinct nucleotide sequences in the sample also encode this CDR3. The chain joins TRDV2 to TRDJ1; D is undetermined. From germline, CDR1 is GEAIGNYY and CDR2 EKD. The ends were cut back, 0 bases at V and 2 bases at J, with 9 bases in the middle. The CDR3 loop spans 14 amino acids. The CDR3 nucleotides are TGTGCCTGTGACACCGTATCAGTTACCGATAAACTCATCTTT. It is translated as CACDTVSVTDKLIF.

In its sample, this clone ranks as large. The J gene is TRDJ1, the V gene TRDV2; 8 bases line up with TRDD3. The junction had 10 bases not matched to a gene; V was cut back by 2 bases and J by 3 bases. The length of the CDR3 is 16 residues. The germline V gene encodes CDR1 GEAIGNYY and CDR2 EKD. This chain's CDR3 is CACDKLGILAPDKLIF. CDR3 nucleotide sequence: TGTGCCTGTGACAAACTGGGGATACTCGCTCCCGATAAACTCATCTTT.